This T cell receptor beta chain was profiled in a study of control samples from healthy donors and cancer patients. The CDR3 contains 15 residues. With 3 bases removed from V and 1 base from J, the gap between germline ends came to 12 bases. Germline CDR1 reads LNHDA; CDR2 reads SQIVND (reference sequence). Produced via immunoSEQ multiplex PCR; TCRdb's table is partial and in-frame only. Of 95,000 to 150,000 clones in the sample, approximately 90% were seen once. Sequencing was performed on blood. The clonotype comes from a man aged 30 to 39 in good health. The genes are TRBV19 and TRBJ1-2, with a possible D match to TRBD1 (5 bases). CDR3 protein: CASSMGGLLNYGYTF. DNA for the CDR3: TGTGCCAGTAGTATGGGGGGACTTCTTAACTATGGCTACACCTTC.